Sequencing of this TCR beta chain was carried out in a study of blood T cells in healthy people across ages. Study-wide findings and caveats: Diversity figures derived from one million T cells were judged to underestimate the true value.

For the second PCR, which ran for roughly 6 to 12 cycles, a sample-barcoded 5' primer and a J-beta primer mix were used. TCRdb passed the 5' RACE reads through MiXCR, listing each CDR3 protein once. The repertoire holds 700,000 to 850,000 distinct CDR3 sequences, with about 53% as singletons. V gave up 5 bases and J gave up 4 bases; unmatched junction bases: 6. The germline CDR1 and CDR2 sequences are SGHTA and FQGNSA. The CDR3 consists of 16 residues. This clonotype is a singleton in its sample. The antigen is not known. The specimen was blood. This sequence originates from a man older than 75 in good health. The chain links TRBV7-2 to TRBJ2-2, with TRBD2 identical over 11 bases. The CDR3 DNA follows: TGTGCCAGCAGCCAACGTACTAGCGGGAGCACCGGGGAGCTGTTTTTT. Translating gives CASSQRTSGSTGELFF. Filled out from reference TRBV7-2 and TRBJ2-2, the complete variable domain reads GAGVSQSPSNKVTEKGKDVELRCDPISGHTALYWYRQSLGQGLEFLIYFQGNSAPDKSGLPSDRFSAERTGGSVSTLTIQRTQQEDSAVYLCASSQRTSGSTGELFFGEGSRLTVL.